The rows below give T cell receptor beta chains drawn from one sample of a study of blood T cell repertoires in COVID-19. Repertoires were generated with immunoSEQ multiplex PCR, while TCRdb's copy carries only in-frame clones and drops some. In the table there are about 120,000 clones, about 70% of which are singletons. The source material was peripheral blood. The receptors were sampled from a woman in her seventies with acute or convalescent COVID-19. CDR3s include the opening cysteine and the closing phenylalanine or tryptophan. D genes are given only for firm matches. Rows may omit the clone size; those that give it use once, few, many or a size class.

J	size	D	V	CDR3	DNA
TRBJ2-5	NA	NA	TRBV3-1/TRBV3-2	CASSQDGLGGETQYF	TGTGCCAGCAGCCAAGATGGCTTGGGGGGAGAGACCCAGTACTTC
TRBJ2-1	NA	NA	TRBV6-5	CASTQRGSGDEQFF	TGTGCCAGCACCCAGAGAGGATCCGGGGATGAGCAGTTCTTC
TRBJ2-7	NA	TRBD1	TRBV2	CASTDTGGLNEQYF	TGTGCCAGCACCGATACAGGGGGCCTAAACGAGCAGTACTTC
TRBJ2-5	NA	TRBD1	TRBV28	CASSALQGAETQYF	TGTGCCAGCAGTGCTCTACAGGGGGCAGAGACCCAGTACTTC
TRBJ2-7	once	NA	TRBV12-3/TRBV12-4	CASTTQGYEQYF	TGTGCCAGCACCACACAGGGCTACGAGCAGTACTTC
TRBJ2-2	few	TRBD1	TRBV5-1	CASSLSSRGQGTGELFF	TGCGCCAGCAGCTTGAGTAGTAGGGGACAGGGAACCGGGGAGCTGTTTTTT
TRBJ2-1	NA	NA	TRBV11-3	CASSPRPGEEQFF	TGTGCCAGCAGCCCTCGACCCGGAGAGGAGCAGTTCTTC
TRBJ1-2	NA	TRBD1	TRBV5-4	CASSLATGVRNHTF	TGTGCCAGCAGCTTGGCGACAGGGGTTAGGAATCACACCTTC
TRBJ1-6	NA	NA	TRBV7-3	CASSVDYNSPLHF	TGTGCCAGCAGCGTAGACTATAATTCACCCCTCCACTTT
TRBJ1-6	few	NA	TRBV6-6	CASSYGGGKDNSPLHF	TGTGCCAGCAGTTACGGTGGGGGGAAGGATAATTCACCCCTCCACTTT
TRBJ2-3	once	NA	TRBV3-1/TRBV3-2	CASSQQAGLVTTQYF	TGTGCCAGCAGCCAACAAGCGGGCCTAGTCACGACGCAGTATTTT
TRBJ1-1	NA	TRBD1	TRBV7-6	CASSSTGTGGTEAFF	TGTGCCAGCAGCTCAACCGGGACAGGGGGGACTGAAGCTTTCTTT
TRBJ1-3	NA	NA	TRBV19	CASSKRGGPSGNTIYF	TGTGCCAGTAGTAAGAGGGGGGGACCCTCTGGAAACACCATATATTTT
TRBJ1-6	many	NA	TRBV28	CASSWDTGNNSPLHF	TGTGCCAGCAGTTGGGATACAGGGAATAATTCACCCCTCCACTTT
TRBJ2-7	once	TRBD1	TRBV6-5	CASQTGVAYEQYF	TGTGCCAGCCAAACAGGGGTGGCCTACGAGCAGTACTTC
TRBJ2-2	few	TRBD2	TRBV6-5	CASSEASGDTGELFF	TGTGCCAGCAGCGAGGCTAGCGGAGATACCGGGGAGCTGTTTTTT
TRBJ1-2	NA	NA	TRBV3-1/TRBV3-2	CASSQGQRNYGYTF	TGTGCCAGCAGCCAAGGACAGCGTAACTATGGCTACACCTTC
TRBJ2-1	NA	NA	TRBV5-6	CATGDGTFGGSEQFF	TGTGCCACCGGGGATGGGACCTTTGGGGGGAGTGAGCAGTTCTTC
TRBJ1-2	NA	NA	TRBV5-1	CASSMGNREGYTF	TGCGCCAGCAGCATGGGTAACAGAGAAGGCTACACCTTC
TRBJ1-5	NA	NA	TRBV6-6	CASVPGGGSNQPQHF	TGTGCCAGCGTCCCAGGCGGGGGCAGCAATCAGCCCCAGCATTTT
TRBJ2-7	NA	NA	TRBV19	CASSISGTGAYEQYF	TGTGCCAGTAGTATATCCGGGACGGGAGCCTACGAGCAGTACTTC
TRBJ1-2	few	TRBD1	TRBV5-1	CASSLVLSGTGYGYTF	TGCGCCAGCAGCTTGGTTTTGTCCGGGACAGGTTATGGCTACACCTTC
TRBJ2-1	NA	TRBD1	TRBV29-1	CSGRQGNEQFF	TGCAGCGGCAGACAGGGAAATGAGCAGTTCTTC
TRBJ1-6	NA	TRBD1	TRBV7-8	CASREAGQGNSPLHF	TGTGCCAGCAGAGAAGCGGGACAGGGGAATTCACCCCTCCACTTT
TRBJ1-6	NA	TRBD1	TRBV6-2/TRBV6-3	CASSRRQGGSPLHF	TGTGCCAGCAGCCGTAGACAGGGTGGTTCACCCCTCCACTTT
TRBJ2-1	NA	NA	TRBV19	CASSIGRGGYNEQFF	TGTGCCAGTAGTATAGGGCGAGGGGGCTACAATGAGCAGTTCTTC
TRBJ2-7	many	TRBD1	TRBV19	CASSIGQGYEQYF	TGTGCCAGTAGTATCGGACAGGGGTACGAGCAGTACTTC
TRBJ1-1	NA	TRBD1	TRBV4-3	CASSQGGTGEAFF	TGCGCCAGCAGCCAAGGGGGGACAGGGGAGGCTTTCTTT
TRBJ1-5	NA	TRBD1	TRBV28	CASSLTGDNQPQHF	TGTGCCAGCAGTTTGACAGGGGACAATCAGCCCCAGCATTTT
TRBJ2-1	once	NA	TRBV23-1	CASSQVTLASLILNEQFF	TGCGCCAGCAGTCAAGTCACCCTAGCATCTCTCATCCTCAATGAGCAGTTCTTC
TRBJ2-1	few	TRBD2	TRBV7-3	CASSFSGSDNEQFF	TGTGCCAGCAGCTTTAGCGGGTCGGACAATGAGCAGTTCTTC
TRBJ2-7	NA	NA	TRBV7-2	CASSLSPHDRYEQYF	TGTGCCAGCAGCTTATCTCCCCACGATCGGTACGAGCAGTACTTC
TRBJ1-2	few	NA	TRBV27	CASSPVPNYGYTF	TGTGCCAGCAGCCCGGTACCTAACTATGGCTACACCTTC
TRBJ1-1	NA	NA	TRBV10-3	CAIGQTNTEAFF	TGTGCCATAGGACAAACGAACACTGAAGCTTTCTTT
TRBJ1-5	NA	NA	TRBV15	CATSIGSDGDQPQHF	TGTGCCACCAGCATAGGATCCGACGGGGATCAGCCCCAGCATTTT
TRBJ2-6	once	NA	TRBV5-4	CASSLDSSGANVLTF	TGTGCCAGCAGCTTGGACAGCTCTGGGGCCAACGTCCTGACTTTC
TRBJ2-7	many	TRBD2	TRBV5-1	CASSLSGTSLHEQYF	TGCGCCAGCAGCTTGAGTGGGACTAGCTTGCACGAGCAGTACTTC
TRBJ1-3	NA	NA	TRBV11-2	CASSTPGRLSGNTIYF	TGTGCCAGCAGCACGCCAGGTCGGCTCTCTGGAAACACCATATATTTT
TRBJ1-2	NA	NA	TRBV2	CASSATESNYGYTF	TGTGCCAGCAGTGCTACTGAATCCAACTATGGCTACACCTTC
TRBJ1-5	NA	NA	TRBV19	CASSIGGTRNQPQHF	TGTGCCAGTAGTATAGGCGGGACCCGCAATCAGCCCCAGCATTTT
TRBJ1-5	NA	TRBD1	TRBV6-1	CASSLGQPNQPQHF	TGTGCCAGCAGTTTGGGACAGCCCAATCAGCCCCAGCATTTT
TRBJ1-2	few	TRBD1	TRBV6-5	CASSSTGQGRHGYTF	TGTGCCAGCAGTTCAACGGGACAGGGGAGGCATGGCTACACCTTC
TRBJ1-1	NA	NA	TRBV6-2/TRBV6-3	CASSYTKRNTEAFF	TGTGCCAGCAGTTATACCAAGAGGAACACTGAAGCTTTCTTT
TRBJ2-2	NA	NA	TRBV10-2	CASSERHTTGLFTGELFF	TGCGCCAGCAGTGAACGTCACACAACAGGGTTGTTCACCGGGGAGCTGTTTTTT
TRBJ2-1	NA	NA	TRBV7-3	CASSLNLNSHEQFF	TGTGCCAGCAGCTTAAATCTCAACTCCCATGAGCAGTTCTTC
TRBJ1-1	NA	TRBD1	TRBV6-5	CASSWGQGNTEAFF	TGTGCCAGCAGTTGGGGACAGGGGAACACTGAAGCTTTCTTT
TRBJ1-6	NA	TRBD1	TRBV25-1	CASRDGTARGSYNSPLHF	TGTGCCAGCAGGGACGGGACAGCTCGTGGCTCCTATAATTCACCCCTCCACTTT
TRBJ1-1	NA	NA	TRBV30	CARGSDTEAFF	TGTGCCCGGGGTTCGGACACTGAAGCTTTCTTT
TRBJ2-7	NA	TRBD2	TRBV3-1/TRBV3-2	CASSQDFGLAGNYEQYF	TGTGCCAGCAGCCAAGACTTCGGACTAGCGGGCAACTACGAGCAGTACTTC
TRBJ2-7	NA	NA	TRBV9	CASSVRDSSSYEQYF	TGTGCCAGCAGCGTACGAGACTCAAGCTCCTACGAGCAGTACTTC
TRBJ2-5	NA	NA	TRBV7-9	CASSLARRVGETQYF	TGTGCCAGCAGCTTAGCTCGCAGGGTGGGGGAGACCCAGTACTTC
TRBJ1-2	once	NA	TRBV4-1	CASSQGIRGRYGYTF	TGCGCCAGCAGCCAAGGAATCAGGGGACGCTATGGCTACACCTTC
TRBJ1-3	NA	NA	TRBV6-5	CASRAQDSGNTIYF	TGTGCCAGCAGAGCTCAAGACTCTGGAAACACCATATATTTT
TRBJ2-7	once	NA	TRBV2	CASSEVAGLGEQYF	TGTGCCAGCAGTGAAGTGGCAGGGTTGGGCGAGCAGTACTTC